The source of this TCR beta chain is a study of PD-1 and CTLA-4 blockade in melanoma. Trimming removed 5 bases at V and 6 bases at J, with 17 bases between. CDR3 length: 14 amino acids. CDR1 and CDR2 (germline): SGHRS, YFSETQ. The table came from immunoSEQ multiplex PCR; TCRdb's copy has only in-frame clones and leaves some out. The sample holds over 25,000 clones, around 90% seen once. This clone was observed a handful of times. This TCR was recovered from a human donor with melanoma. The material sequenced was CD8+ T cells from peripheral blood, taken before anti-PD-1 treatment. This chain joins TRBV5-1 and TRBJ1-1, with D possibly matching TRBD1 (6 bases). The CDR3 DNA reads as TGCGCCAGCAGGGGGGCGGGAGTAACCTCTGAAGCTTTCTTT. This codes for CASRGAGVTSEAFF.